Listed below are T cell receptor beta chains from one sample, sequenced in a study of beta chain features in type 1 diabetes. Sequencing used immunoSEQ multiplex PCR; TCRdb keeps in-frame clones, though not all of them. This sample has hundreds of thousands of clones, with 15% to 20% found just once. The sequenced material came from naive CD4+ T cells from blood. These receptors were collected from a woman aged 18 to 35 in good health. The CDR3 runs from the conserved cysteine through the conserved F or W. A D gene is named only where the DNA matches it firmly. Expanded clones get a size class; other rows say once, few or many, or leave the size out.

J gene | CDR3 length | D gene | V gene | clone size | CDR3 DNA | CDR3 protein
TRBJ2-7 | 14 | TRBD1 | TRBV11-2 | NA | TGTGCCAGCAGCTTCTCACAGGGGACGTACGAGCAGTACTTC | CASSFSQGTYEQYF
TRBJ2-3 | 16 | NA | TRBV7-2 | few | TGTGCCAGCAAATCGACCGGGACATCTCGCACAGATACGCAGTATTTT | CASKSTGTSRTDTQYF
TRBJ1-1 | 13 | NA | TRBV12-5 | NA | TGTGCTAGTGCTTACCGGGGTAACACTGAAGCTTTCTTT | CASAYRGNTEAFF
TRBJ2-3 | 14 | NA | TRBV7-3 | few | TGTGCCAGCAGCTTAAGTCGAAGCACAGATACGCAGTATTTT | CASSLSRSTDTQYF
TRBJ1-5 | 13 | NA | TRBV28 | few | TGTGCCAGCAGTTCGGTAGGGAGTCAGCCCCAGCATTTT | CASSSVGSQPQHF
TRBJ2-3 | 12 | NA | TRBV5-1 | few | TGCGCCAGCAGCGCGGATACAGATACGCAGTATTTT | CASSADTDTQYF
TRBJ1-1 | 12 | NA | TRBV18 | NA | TGTGCCAGCTCAGAGGGGAGCACTGAAGCTTTCTTT | CASSEGSTEAFF
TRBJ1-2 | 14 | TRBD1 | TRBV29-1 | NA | TGCAGCGTTGATCGACAGGGGGCTAACTATGGCTACACCTTC | CSVDRQGANYGYTF
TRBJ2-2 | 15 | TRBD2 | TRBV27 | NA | TGTGCCACCGCTGCGAGCGGGAGTAACACCGGGGAGCTGTTTTTT | CATAASGSNTGELFF
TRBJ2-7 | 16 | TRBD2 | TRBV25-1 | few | TGTGCCAGCGTTGGGACTAGCGGGAGGACCCGTTACGAGCAGTACTTC | CASVGTSGRTRYEQYF
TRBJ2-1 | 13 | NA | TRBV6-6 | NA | TGTGCCAGCAGTTACTCATTGGGGGAGGAGCAGTTCTTC | CASSYSLGEEQFF
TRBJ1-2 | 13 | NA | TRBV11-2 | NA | TGTGCCAGCAGCCGCGATGGGGACTATGGCTACACCTTC | CASSRDGDYGYTF
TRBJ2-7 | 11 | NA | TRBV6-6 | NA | TGTGCCAGCAGTTCACCCTACGAGCAGTACTTC | CASSSPYEQYF
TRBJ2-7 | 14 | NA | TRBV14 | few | TGTGCCAGCAGCCAAGGGGGTATCGGGGGCGAGCAGTACTTC | CASSQGGIGGEQYF
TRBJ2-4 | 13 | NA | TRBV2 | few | TGTGCCAGCAGTGAGCAGAGGGGGTACATTCAGTACTTC | CASSEQRGYIQYF
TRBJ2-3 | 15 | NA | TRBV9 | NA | TGTGCCAGCAGCGCGGGGATGGGATTACCAGATACGCAGTATTTT | CASSAGMGLPDTQYF
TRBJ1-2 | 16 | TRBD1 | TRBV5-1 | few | TGCGCCAGCAGCTTGTCCCGACAGGGCCTTGGTTATGGCTACACCTTC | CASSLSRQGLGYGYTF
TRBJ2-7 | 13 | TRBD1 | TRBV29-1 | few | TGCAGCGTGGCGGGACAGGGATCCTACGAGCAGTACTTC | CSVAGQGSYEQYF
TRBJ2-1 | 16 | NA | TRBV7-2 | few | TGTGCCAGCAGCTTAGTTGGGACCGTATACTACAATGAGCAGTTCTTC | CASSLVGTVYYNEQFF
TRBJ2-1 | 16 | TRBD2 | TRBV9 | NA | TGTGCCAGCAGCCCGTCGACTAGCGCAGTATACAATGAGCAGTTCTTC | CASSPSTSAVYNEQFF
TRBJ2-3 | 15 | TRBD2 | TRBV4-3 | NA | TGCGCCAGCAGCCCCGGGAGGGCCGGCGCAGATACGCAGTATTTT | CASSPGRAGADTQYF
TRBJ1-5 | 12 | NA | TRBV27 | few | TGTGCCAGCGGGAAAAGCAATCAGCCCCAGCATTTT | CASGKSNQPQHF
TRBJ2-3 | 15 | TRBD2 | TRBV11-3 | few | TGTGCCAGCAGCGGCCGGGACTACGCATCCGGTACGCAGTATTTT | CASSGRDYASGTQYF